The clone carrying this T cell receptor beta chain was seen many times. Time point meaning: newly diagnosed GD, antithyroid drugs for less than 3 months. PBMC-extracted RNA yielded the TCR library. The collection involved drawing around 8.5 milliliters of peripheral blood into EDTA tubes. The germline V gene encodes CDR1 DFQATT and CDR2 SNEGSKA (reference sequence). There are 15 residues in the CDR3. The trim removed 3 bases at V and 6 bases at J, leaving 8 bases unmatched. This sample was taken from a study of regulatory T cells in long-lasting Graves disease. HTBI primers from iRepertoire and Arm-PCR of CDR3 regions yielded the TCR beta libraries. TCRdb recomputed calls from the multiplex PCR reads with MiXCR, one row per CDR3 protein. The table lists about 450,000 distinct CDR3 sequences, about a sixth of them singletons. The same sample was also studied in work on T cells in Graves' hyperthyroidism and ophthalmopathy.

The clonotype comes from a woman aged 25 to 39 with Graves disease. The input for sequencing was peripheral blood mononuclear cells (PBMCs), taken at new diagnosis, from a patient treated with antithyroid drugs. The chain carries TRBV20-1 and TRBJ1-2, with TRBD1 matching 12 bases. CDR3 residues: CSARARDRGLNGYTF. CDR3 DNA sequence: TGCAGTGCTAGGGCCCGGGACAGGGGGCTGAATGGCTACACCTTC.